This TCR beta chain was sequenced during a study of human T cells and chemical hapten exposure. Sample share makes this clonotype medium-sized (0.01 to 0.1%). Its matching antigen is unknown. V was cut by 6 bases and J by 5 bases, with 13 bases left in between. The CDR3 spans 14 residues. Germline CDR1 is ENHRY and CDR2 is SYGVKD. Study-wide results and limits: Controls had significantly fewer large CDR3 similarity clusters than were formed by expanded TCRs.

TCRdb re-derived calls from the RACE reads in MiXCR, one entry per CDR3 protein. Here the sample spans about 14,000 distinct CDR3 sequences, about a sixth being singletons. The sample's time point: patch test 1, 2 weeks after DPC sensitization. Described treatment: therapeutic diphenylcyclopropenone sensitization with weekly scalp DPC. Non-pregnant alopecia patients aged 18 to 70, suitable for DPC therapy. V is TRBV10-3 and J is TRBJ2-2, with a tentative D call TRBD1 (6 bases). The source material was whole blood, sampled in connection with sensitization to the hapten diphenylcyclopropenone (DPC). The source of this sequence is a woman in her twenties or thirties with alopecia areata. Some clones in this sample may be carry-over from other donors' samples. This CDR3 is CAIRPEGETGELFF. CDR3 in DNA: TGTGCCATCAGACCAGAGGGGGAAACCGGGGAGCTGTTTTTT.